Shown below are 29 T cell receptor beta chains from a single sample sequenced in a study of T cell responses to AZD1222 COVID-19 vaccine. This table comes from immunoSEQ multiplex PCR, and its TCRdb copy is limited to in-frame clones, with some not included. The repertoire holds around 220,000 clones, with about 94% as singletons. The sample here was peripheral blood, taken 28 days after the second dose of the MenACWY control vaccine. The source is an adult who received the MenACWY meningococcal vaccine as a control.

The gene calls are TRBV28 and TRBJ2-1; TRBD2 matches 9 bases. V was clipped by 6 bases and J by 6 bases; unmatched bases: 9. Germline V gives CDR1 MDHEN, CDR2 SYDVKM. The CDR3 is 15 residues long. CDR3 amino acids: CASRPGAGGGNEQFF. CDR3 DNA: TGTGCCAGCAGACCAGGGGCGGGAGGGGGCAATGAGCAGTTCTTC. The whole variable domain, filled in from reference TRBV28 and TRBJ2-1, reads DVKVTQSSRYLVKRTGEKVFLECVQDMDHENMFWYRQDPGLGLRLIYFSYDVKMKEKGDIPEGYSVSREKKERFSLILESASTNQTSMYLCASRPGAGGGNEQFFGPGTRLTVL.

The CDR3 here is CASTLGGGDQETQYF. CDR3 in DNA: TGTGCCAGCACCCTTGGAGGGGGTGACCAAGAGACCCAGTACTTC. The V call is TRBV28, the J call TRBJ2-5, with D perhaps matching TRBD1 or TRBD2 (6 bases each). This CDR3 has 15 amino acids. Germline values: CDR1 MDHEN, CDR2 SYDVKM. The ends were cut back, 7 bases at V and 0 bases at J, with 15 bases in the middle.

This clone was seen only once. CDR3 nucleotide sequence: TGTGCCATCAGTGAGGGGACAAGTGGAAACACCATATATTTT. Translation gives CAISEGTSGNTIYF. The chain uses TRBV10-3 and TRBJ1-3; possibly TRBD1 for D (6 bases). V was cut by 2 bases and J by 3 bases, with 8 bases left in between. The CDR3 loop spans 14 amino acids. CDR1 is ENHRY and CDR2 is SYGVKD in the germline V gene.

The J gene is TRBJ1-4, the V gene TRBV7-9; D might be TRBD1 (5 bases). This CDR3 comprises 14 residues. Per the germline V gene, CDR1 is SEHNR and CDR2 is FQNEAQ (reference sequence). V dropped 5 bases and J dropped 8 bases, with 15 bases sitting between them. DNA of the CDR3: TGTGCCAGCAGCCGGAGTGGGGGAGAAGAAAAACTGTTTTTT. Residues: CASSRSGGEEKLFF.

The chain recombines TRBV12-3 or TRBV12-4 with TRBJ1-3, with unresolved D. The CDR3 loop spans 13 amino acids. V was pared by 3 bases and J by 0 bases, with 3 bases between. The CDR3 is CASSLGSGNTIYF. The DNA of the CDR3 is TGTGCCAGCAGTTTGGGCTCTGGAAACACCATATATTTT.

As concerns this clone: At the DNA level, this CDR3 is encoded by other sequences in the same sample as well. J is TRBJ1-2 and V is TRBV27; possible D gene TRBD1, 5 bases. Trimming removed 2 bases at V and 2 bases at J, with 9 bases between. The CDR3 sequence is 14 residues long. Germline loops: CDR1 MNHEY, CDR2 SMNVEV (reference sequence). CDR3 loop: CASSLRGGNYGYTF. CDR3 nucleotides: TGTGCCAGCAGTTTAAGGGGCGGGAACTATGGCTACACCTTC.

The count of this clone is one. This chain links TRBV3-1 (or the pseudogene TRBV3-2) with TRBJ2-7, with D uncertain. V was clipped by 1 base and J by 0 bases, with 4 bases between them. CDR1 is LGHDT and CDR2 is YNNKEL in the germline V gene (reference sequence). This CDR3 spans 13 amino acids. CDR3 amino acids: CASSQGVSYEQYF. Here the CDR3 DNA reads TGTGCCAGCAGCCAAGGCGTCTCCTACGAGCAGTACTTC.

As DNA, the CDR3 is TGTGCCAGTAGTATAACGGAGGGAGGAGGCCAGCCCCAGCATTTT. Translation: CASSITEGGGQPQHF. The V and J genes are TRBV19 and TRBJ1-5; the D is unclear. The germline V gene encodes CDR1 LNHDA and CDR2 SQIVND (reference sequence). V lost 2 bases, J lost 7 bases, and 15 bases lay in between. The CDR3 runs 15 residues.

The chain recombines TRBV3-1 (or the pseudogene TRBV3-2) with TRBJ1-4; 9 nucleotides align to TRBD1. The CDR3 runs to 13 residues. Germline CDR1 and CDR2: LGHDT and YNNKEL (reference sequence). V gave up 4 bases and J gave up 8 bases; unmatched junction bases: 2. Here the CDR3 reads CASSRQGEEKLFF. The CDR3 region has the DNA TGTGCCAGCAGCCGACAGGGGGAGGAAAAACTGTTTTTT.

The chain combines TRBV6-2 or TRBV6-3 with TRBJ1-1; 7 bases are shared with TRBD1. The CDR3 contains 16 residues. V was clipped by 4 bases and J by 1 base; unmatched bases: 9. The V gene's germline CDR1 is MNHEY and CDR2 SVGEGT. The CDR3 region has the DNA TGTGCCAGCAGTTTCGGACAGGCGCCACGGAACACTGAAGCTTTCTTT. Its translation is CASSFGQAPRNTEAFF.

V is TRBV3-1 (or the pseudogene TRBV3-2) and J is TRBJ2-7; no definite D call. Germline V gene data show CDR1 as LGHDT and CDR2 as YNNKEL (reference sequence). Trimming stripped 7 bases from V and 5 bases from J, with 18 bases between. This CDR3 has 14 residues. The CDR3 sequence: CASTHHPGGDEQYF. The CDR3 DNA follows: TGTGCCAGCACCCACCACCCTGGTGGGGACGAGCAGTACTTC.

The rearrangement uses TRBV4-1 and TRBJ1-5, with 7 positions matching TRBD1. Germline CDR1 MGHRA, CDR2 YSYEKL. V dropped 1 base and J dropped 2; count of bases not matched to a gene: 2. CDR3 size: 15 residues. CDR3 residues: CASSQGQGGNQPQHF. DNA of the CDR3: TGCGCCAGCAGCCAAGGACAGGGCGGCAATCAGCCCCAGCATTTT.

This clone was picked up one time. The chain recombines TRBV9 with TRBJ1-1; D may be TRBD1 (6 bases). The CDR3 is 12 residues long. Trimming took off 3 bases at V and 6 bases at J, with 9 bases between the two ends. Germline loops: CDR1 SGDLS, CDR2 YYNGEE. CDR3 bases: TGTGCCAGCAGCGGACAGGAAGCTGAAGCTTTCTTT. It is translated as CASSGQEAEAFF.

This sequence joins TRBV27 and TRBJ2-1, with D uncertain. Trimming left V 6 bases short and J 14 bases short, with 20 bases between. This CDR3 contains 13 residues. CDR1 and CDR2 from the germline V gene are MNHEY and SMNVEV (reference sequence). CDR3 in amino acids: CASSHPVTREEFF. The CDR3 region has the DNA TGTGCCAGCAGCCATCCCGTCACACGAGAGGAGTTCTTC.

The genes are TRBV12-1 and TRBJ1-1. TRBV12-1 is given as a pseudogene. The CDR3 totals 17 residues. In DNA form, the CDR3 reads TGTGCCAGCAGCTTCGTTCGAATCCGGGTTTTGAACACTGAAGCTTTCTTT. This gives the protein CASSFVRIRVLNTEAFF.

The chain is built from TRBV7-2 and TRBJ2-7; 10 bases are a match to TRBD1. V was clipped by 3 bases and J by 2 bases; unmatched bases: 1. The CDR3 consists of 14 residues. CDR1 SGHTA and CDR2 FQGNSA come from the germline V gene. The CDR3 protein is CASSFGTGAYEQYF. The CDR3 nucleotides read TGTGCCAGCAGCTTCGGGACAGGGGCCTACGAGCAGTACTTC.

The genes are TRBV28 and TRBJ1-6; TRBD1 is a possible D gene (5 bases). V lost 5 bases to trimming and J lost 6 bases, with 14 bases between them. This CDR3 comprises 15 residues. Looked up from germline, CDR1 is MDHEN and CDR2 is SYDVKM. CDR3 protein: CASSRSGVSNSPLHF. CDR3 nucleotides: TGTGCCAGCAGTCGATCGGGGGTGAGTAATTCACCCCTCCACTTT.

The chain carries TRBV7-2 and TRBJ2-7; 7 bases are shared with TRBD2. Germline V gives CDR1 SGHTA, CDR2 FQGNSA. The CDR3 has 17 amino acids. Unmatched junction bases numbered 11, after V lost 1 base and J lost 2 bases. This CDR3 is CASSLVAGPSGPYEQYF. DNA for the CDR3: TGTGCCAGCAGCTTAGTTGCGGGGCCTAGCGGTCCCTACGAGCAGTACTTC.

The V and J genes are TRBV4-3 and TRBJ2-1, with 9 bases fitting TRBD1. V gave up 0 bases and J gave up 8 bases; unmatched junction bases: 2. Germline V CDR1 and CDR2: LGHNA, YSLEER. The CDR3 is 14 residues long. The CDR3 sequence is CASSQDRQGDEQFF. DNA for the CDR3: TGCGCCAGCAGCCAAGACCGACAGGGGGATGAGCAGTTCTTC.

Notes on this clone: The junction departs from germline at one end; a sequencing error may be responsible. This sequence joins TRBV2 and TRBJ2-7; TRBD2 matches 11 bases. CDR3 length equals 16 residues. Germline CDR1 is SNHLY and CDR2 is FYNNEI. CDR3 in DNA: TGTGCCAGCACTGAACATGGATTAGCGGGGGGGAACGAGCAGTACTTC. It yields the protein CASTEHGLAGGNEQYF.

V usage is TRBV7-9 and J usage is TRBJ2-7; D is unclear. The CDR3 length is 14 residues. V dropped 1 base and J dropped 0 bases, with 7 bases sitting between them. Germline lookup yields CDR1 SEHNR and CDR2 FQNEAQ (reference sequence). As DNA, the CDR3 is TGTGCCAGCAGCTTAGGACTGGACTCCTACGAGCAGTACTTC. Translating gives CASSLGLDSYEQYF.

The rearrangement links TRBV20-1 to TRBJ2-5; D not certain. CDR1 is DFQATT and CDR2 is SNEGSKA in the germline V gene (reference sequence). Trimming took 3 bases from V and 2 from J, leaving 4 bases between them. The CDR3 is 11 amino acids. Here the CDR3 reads CSARPQETQYF. The CDR3 DNA follows: TGCAGTGCTAGGCCTCAAGAGACCCAGTACTTC.

The CDR3 loop is CASSLQTSGSSSGANVLTF. Here the CDR3 DNA reads TGTGCCAGCAGTTTGCAGACTAGCGGTTCTAGCTCTGGGGCCAACGTCCTGACTTTC. The chain is built from TRBV28 and TRBJ2-6, with 9 bases identical to TRBD2. The CDR3 runs to 19 residues. Trimming at V came to 3 bases and at J to 0 bases, leaving 9 bases not matched to a gene. Germline V gene data show CDR1 as MDHEN and CDR2 as SYDVKM.

The V gene is TRBV7-9, the J gene TRBJ1-2, with D unresolved. The CDR3 sequence is 14 residues long. V was shortened by 4 bases and J by 8 bases, with 17 bases between the two germline ends. The V gene's germline CDR1 is SEHNR and CDR2 FQNEAQ (reference sequence). The CDR3 reads CASSSPEAGRGYTF. Here the CDR3 DNA reads TGTGCCAGCAGCTCACCAGAGGCGGGGAGGGGCTACACCTTC.

This chain uses TRBV6-2 or TRBV6-3 with TRBJ2-6, with TRBD1 identical over 10 bases. Germline V lookup: CDR1 MNHEY, CDR2 SVGEGT. This CDR3 has 17 residues. Germline trimming cut 6 bases from V and 3 bases from J; bases unmatched to any gene: 8. The CDR3 sequence is CASSQGQGRDGANVLTF. The DNA for the CDR3 is TGTGCCAGCAGCCAGGGACAGGGGCGTGATGGGGCCAACGTCCTGACTTTC.

The rearrangement uses TRBV5-1 and TRBJ1-1, with D possibly matching TRBD1 (6 bases). The CDR3 is 15 residues long. Germline V lookup: CDR1 SGHRS, CDR2 YFSETQ. The germline V and J ends were trimmed by 0 bases and 2 bases, with 11 bases remaining between them. For the CDR3, the DNA is TGCGCCAGCAGCTTGGCACGGGACACCAACACTGAAGCTTTCTTT. This codes for CASSLARDTNTEAFF.

V is TRBV28 and J is TRBJ1-2; a possible D gene is TRBD1 (5 bases). Trimming stripped 3 bases from V and 6 bases from J, with 14 bases between. This CDR3 is built from 14 residues. CDR1 MDHEN and CDR2 SYDVKM come from the germline V gene. In DNA form, the CDR3 reads TGTGCCAGCAGTTTCGAGACAGCCCCCAATGGCTACACCTTC. Translated: CASSFETAPNGYTF.

The CDR3 region has the DNA TGTGCCAGCAGTCCTCAGGGAGGGATATCACCCCTCCACTTT. This encodes CASSPQGGISPLHF. The J gene is TRBJ1-6, the V gene TRBV27; weak D call: TRBD1 (5 bases). Per germline, CDR1 MNHEY and CDR2 SMNVEV (reference sequence). Trimming cost V 5 bases and J 10 bases, with 15 bases left between them. This CDR3 contains 14 residues.

This chain connects TRBV7-8 to TRBJ1-5, with D hard to call. Trimming took 1 base from V and 1 from J, leaving 11 bases between them. CDR1 and CDR2 from the germline V gene are SGHVS and FQNEAQ. The CDR3 spans 16 residues. The CDR3 bases are TGTGCCAGCAGCTTAGGGGGATACAACAGCAATCAGCCCCAGCATTTT. It is translated as CASSLGGYNSNQPQHF.